The rows below give T cell receptor beta chains drawn from one sample of a study of shared clonotypes between healthy human individuals. Sequencing used immunoSEQ multiplex PCR; TCRdb keeps in-frame clones, though not all of them. The profile shows about 2.4 million clones, 93% of them singletons. The sample consisted of naive CD4+ T cells from PBMCs. These receptors came from a man between 18 and 35 years old in good health. Some clones in this sample may be carry-over from other donors' samples. Each CDR3 is given with its conserved first and last residue. The order of the fields is V gene, J gene, D gene, clone size, CDR3 DNA, CDR3 protein. A D gene is named only where the DNA matches it firmly. The size field is filled for only some rows; it gives once, few, many or a size class.

TRBV28	TRBJ1-2	.	.	TGTGCCAGCAGTTTTCAAGACCCGGGGGTCTATGGCTACACCTTC	CASSFQDPGVYGYTF
TRBV5-1	TRBJ1-3	.	.	TGCGCCAGCAGCCCTCAATCTGGAAACACCATATATTTT	CASSPQSGNTIYF
TRBV4-2	TRBJ2-1	.	.	TGTGCCAGCAGCCGCCCTGTTACCCCGAGCTCCTACAATGAGCAGTTCTTC	CASSRPVTPSSYNEQFF
TRBV2	TRBJ2-3	.	.	TGTGCCAGCAGCCCAGGGAGAGATACGCAGTATTTT	CASSPGRDTQYF
TRBV5-1	TRBJ2-5	.	.	TGCGCCAGCAGCTTGGACGAAACAGGGAGGCCCCGACAAGAGACCCAGTACTTC	CASSLDETGRPRQETQYF
TRBV5-1	TRBJ2-2	.	.	TGCGCCAGCAGCTTGTATCGGGGGCAGCCCGGGGAGCTGTTTTTT	CASSLYRGQPGELFF
TRBV15	TRBJ2-1	TRBD2	.	TGTGCCACCAGCCGCTATAGCGGGAGGGGCAATGAGCAGTTCTTC	CATSRYSGRGNEQFF
TRBV2	TRBJ1-2	TRBD1	.	TGTGCCAGCAGCGTCCGACAGGGGACCAGCGGCTACACCTTC	CASSVRQGTSGYTF
TRBV4-2	TRBJ2-3	.	.	TGTGCCAGCAGCCAAGACCGGACAGTTTTCACAGATACGCAGTATTTT	CASSQDRTVFTDTQYF
TRBV6-5	TRBJ2-7	.	.	TGTGCCAGCAGTTACCTCCGGGACTCCTACGAGCAGTACTTC	CASSYLRDSYEQYF
TRBV28	TRBJ2-1	TRBD2	.	TGTGCCAGCACCACTAGCGGCTCCTACAATGAGCAGTTCTTC	CASTTSGSYNEQFF
TRBV7-3	TRBJ2-2	.	.	TGTGCCAGCAGCTCCCAGGGACCCACGAACACCGGGGAGCTGTTTTTT	CASSSQGPTNTGELFF
TRBV19	TRBJ2-3	TRBD2	.	TGTGCCAGTACTCCCTTTGGGGGACTAGCGGGAGGGCCGACTGGTACGCAGTATTTT	CASTPFGGLAGGPTGTQYF
TRBV6-4	TRBJ2-2	.	.	TGTGCCAGCACGCTATTATGGGGGACCGGGGAGCTGTTTTTT	CASTLLWGTGELFF
TRBV28	TRBJ1-1	.	.	TGTGCCGGGGGCGGCCTTGGGACTGAAGCTTTCTTT	CAGGGLGTEAFF
TRBV6-6	TRBJ1-5	.	.	TGTGCCAGCACCCTTGAGGCGAATCAGCCCCAGCATTTT	CASTLEANQPQHF
TRBV6-5	TRBJ2-7	.	few	TGTGCCAGCAGCCCAGACTCCCTCTCCTACGAGCAGTACTTC	CASSPDSLSYEQYF
TRBV5-1	TRBJ2-7	TRBD2	.	TGCGCCAGGGAAGGGCAGTCTAGCGGGAGTAGGTACGAGCAGTACTTC	CAREGQSSGSRYEQYF
TRBV18	TRBJ2-7	.	.	TGTGCCAGCTCACCGGGATTGACCCTGGGAGGCTACGAGCAGTACTTC	CASSPGLTLGGYEQYF
TRBV30	TRBJ1-5	.	.	TGTGCCTGGAGTCTACAGAGCAATCAGCCCCAGCATTTT	CAWSLQSNQPQHF
TRBV29-1	TRBJ1-1	.	.	TGCAGCGTGAAATCGAACACTGAAGCTTTCTTT	CSVKSNTEAFF
TRBV29-1	TRBJ2-1	.	.	TGCAGCGTTAAGGGGGGGTCCTACAATGAGCAGTTCTTC	CSVKGGSYNEQFF
TRBV30	TRBJ1-1	.	.	TGTGCCTGGAAAAGGCAGCTGAACACTGAAGCTTTCTTT	CAWKRQLNTEAFF
TRBV5-1	TRBJ2-3	TRBD1	.	TGCGCCAGCGGCCGGACAGGGGGCTTCACAGATACGCAGTATTTT	CASGRTGGFTDTQYF